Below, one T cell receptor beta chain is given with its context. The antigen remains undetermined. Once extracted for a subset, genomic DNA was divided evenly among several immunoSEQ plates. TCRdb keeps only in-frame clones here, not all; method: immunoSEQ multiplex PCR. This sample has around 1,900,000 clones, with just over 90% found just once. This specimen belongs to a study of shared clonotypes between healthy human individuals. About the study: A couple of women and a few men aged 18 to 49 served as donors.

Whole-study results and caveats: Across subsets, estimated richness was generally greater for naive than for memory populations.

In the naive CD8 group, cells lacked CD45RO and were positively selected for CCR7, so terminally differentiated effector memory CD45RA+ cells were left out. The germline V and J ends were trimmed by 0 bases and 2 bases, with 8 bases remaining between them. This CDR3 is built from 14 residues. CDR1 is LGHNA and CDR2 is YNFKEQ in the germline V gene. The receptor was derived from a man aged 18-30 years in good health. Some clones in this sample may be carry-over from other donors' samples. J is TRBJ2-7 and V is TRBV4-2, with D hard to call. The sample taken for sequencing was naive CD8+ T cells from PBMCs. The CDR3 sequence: CASSQEISAYEQYF. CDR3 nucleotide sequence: TGTGCCAGCAGCCAAGAAATCTCAGCCTACGAGCAGTACTTC.